This T cell receptor beta chain was captured by sequencing in a study of CD8+CD57+ T cells in acquired aplastic anemia. Researchers used genomic DNA as the template to profile TCR beta VDJ and CDR3. TCRdb ran MiXCR on the reads and lists one entry per CDR3 protein. Of around 170,000 distinct CDR3 sequences listed, roughly half were seen once; the top ten hold 8% to 10%. In germline, CDR1 is SNHLY, CDR2 FYNNEI. The length of the CDR3 is 13 residues. The ends were cut back, 8 bases at V and 10 bases at J, with 15 bases in the middle. Patients chosen for sequencing had shown CD8+CD57+ cell expansion by flow cytometry. Many counts were recorded for this clonotype.

The gene calls are TRBV2 and TRBJ1-6; possibly TRBD1 for D (6 bases). The sequence came from a human donor with aplastic anemia. The sequencing input was sorted CD4+, CD8+, or CD8+CD57+ T cells (not recorded which) from PBMCs. CDR3 sequence: CASGGQKFSPLHF. CDR3 sequence (DNA): TGTGCCAGCGGGGGACAAAAGTTCTCACCCCTCCACTTT.